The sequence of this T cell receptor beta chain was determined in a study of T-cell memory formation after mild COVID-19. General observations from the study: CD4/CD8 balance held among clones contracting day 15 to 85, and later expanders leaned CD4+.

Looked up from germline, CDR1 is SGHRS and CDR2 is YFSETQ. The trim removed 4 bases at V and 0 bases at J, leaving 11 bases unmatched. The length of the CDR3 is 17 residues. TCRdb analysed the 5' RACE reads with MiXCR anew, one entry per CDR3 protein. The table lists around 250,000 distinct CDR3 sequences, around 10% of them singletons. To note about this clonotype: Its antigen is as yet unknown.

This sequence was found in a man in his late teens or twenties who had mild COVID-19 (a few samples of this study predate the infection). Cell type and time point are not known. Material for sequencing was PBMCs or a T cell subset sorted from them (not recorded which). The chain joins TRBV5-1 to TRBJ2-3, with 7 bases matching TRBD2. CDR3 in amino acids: CASSLPRMGGSTDTQYF. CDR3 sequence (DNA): TGCGCCAGCAGCCTACCCCGGATGGGGGGGAGCACAGATACGCAGTATTTT.